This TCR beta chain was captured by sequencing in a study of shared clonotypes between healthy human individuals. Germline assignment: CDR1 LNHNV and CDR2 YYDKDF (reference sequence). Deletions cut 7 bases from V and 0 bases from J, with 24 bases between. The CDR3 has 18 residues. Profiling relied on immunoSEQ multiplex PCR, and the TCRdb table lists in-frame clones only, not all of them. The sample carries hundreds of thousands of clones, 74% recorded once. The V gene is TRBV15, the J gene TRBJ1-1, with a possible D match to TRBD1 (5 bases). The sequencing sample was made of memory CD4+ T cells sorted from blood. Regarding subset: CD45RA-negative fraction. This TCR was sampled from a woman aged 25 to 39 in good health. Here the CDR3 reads CATNRGIEGLLVNTEAFF. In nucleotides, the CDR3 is TGTGCCACCAACCGGGGCATAGAGGGGCTACTCGTGAACACTGAAGCTTTCTTT.